Reported below is one T cell receptor beta chain. What it binds is not known. Sequencing was performed with immunoSEQ multiplex PCR; in TCRdb, only in-frame clones are kept and a portion is missing. Of tens of thousands of clones in the sample, approximately 80% were seen once. The record originates from a study of T cell responses to AZD1222 COVID-19 vaccine. Doses given second, at about 4 or about 12 weeks, were pooled. General study points: CD4 TCRs associated with vaccination spanned spike, dominating at 160-218 and 743-854. Sampling captured repertoires only after the peak T cell response. Rises in breadth and depth of Spike-specific TCRs came after two AZD1222 doses.

Material: peripheral blood, obtained 28 days after the second AZD1222 dose. The source is an adult who received the AZD1222 COVID-19 vaccine.

CDR3 bases: TGTGCCAGCAGTTATTATTGGGGGGAGACCCAGTACTTC. Translated: CASSYYWGETQYF. This chain uses TRBV6-5 with TRBJ2-5; either TRBD1 or TRBD2 may fit D (5 bases each). V was cut by 3 bases and J by 5 bases, with 10 bases left in between. This CDR3 spans 13 amino acids. Germline V gene sequence: CDR1 MNHEY, CDR2 SVGAGI.